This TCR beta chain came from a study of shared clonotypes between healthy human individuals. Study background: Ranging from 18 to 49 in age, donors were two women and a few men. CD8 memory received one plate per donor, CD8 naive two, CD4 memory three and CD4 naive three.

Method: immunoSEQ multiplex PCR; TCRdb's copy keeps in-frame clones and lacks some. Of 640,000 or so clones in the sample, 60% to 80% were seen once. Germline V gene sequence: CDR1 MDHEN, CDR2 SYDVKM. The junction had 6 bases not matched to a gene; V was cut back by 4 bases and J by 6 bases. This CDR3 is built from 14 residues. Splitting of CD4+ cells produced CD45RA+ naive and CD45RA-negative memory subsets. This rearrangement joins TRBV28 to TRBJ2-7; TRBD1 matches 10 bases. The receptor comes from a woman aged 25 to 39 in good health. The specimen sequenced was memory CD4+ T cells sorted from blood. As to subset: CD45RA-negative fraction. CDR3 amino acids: CASSSRTGGGEQYF. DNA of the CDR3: TGTGCCAGCAGTTCTCGGACAGGGGGAGGCGAGCAGTACTTC.